This T cell receptor beta chain was recorded in a study of blood T cell repertoires in COVID-19. Study-wide background: Donors in the United States, Italy and Spain gave samples during acute or convalescent COVID-19. PBMCs, B-cell-depleted T cells, or T cells provided the cDNA or gDNA that made up the material.

Trimming removed 2 bases from V and 4 bases from J, with 6 bases in between. This CDR3 region has 12 residues. In germline, CDR1 is MDHEN, CDR2 SYDVKM. As handled by the study authors: Amplification with reference gene primers provided the estimates of nucleated cell counts. The protocol was immunoSEQ multiplex PCR, while the TCRdb copy is restricted to in-frame clones and leaves out a portion. V and J calls and clone size are those listed in that table; D and trimming were worked out from the DNA. The profile shows roughly 100,000 clones, roughly 80% of them singletons. The gene calls are TRBV28 and TRBJ2-7; tentative D call: TRBD1 (5 bases). Material: peripheral blood. The TCR comes from a woman aged 80 or over with acute or convalescent COVID-19. Written as DNA, the CDR3 is TGTGCCAGCAGTTTAGCAGGGTACGAGCAGTACTTC. This encodes CASSLAGYEQYF.